Given below is one T cell receptor beta chain in context. This entry comes from a study of blood T cell repertoires in COVID-19. About the study: From T cells, B-cell-depleted T cells, or PBMCs came the material, which was cDNA or gDNA.

This table comes from immunoSEQ multiplex PCR, and its TCRdb copy is limited to in-frame clones, with some not included. The data show about 500,000 clones, approximately 90% seen once. The clonotype comes from a woman aged 18-35 years who had recovered from COVID-19. Sequenced: PBMCs or T cells enriched from blood (not recorded which).

In DNA form, the CDR3 reads TGCGCCAGCAGCCAAACGGGGCAAGGGGGGCCCCAGCATTTT. Translated, it gives CASSQTGQGGPQHF. The chain couples TRBV5-1 to TRBJ1-5; TRBD1 is a possible D gene (6 bases). The V end lost 4 bases, the J end lost 9 bases, and 17 bases lay between the germline ends. CDR3 length equals 14 residues. The V gene's germline CDR1 is SGHRS and CDR2 YFSETQ.